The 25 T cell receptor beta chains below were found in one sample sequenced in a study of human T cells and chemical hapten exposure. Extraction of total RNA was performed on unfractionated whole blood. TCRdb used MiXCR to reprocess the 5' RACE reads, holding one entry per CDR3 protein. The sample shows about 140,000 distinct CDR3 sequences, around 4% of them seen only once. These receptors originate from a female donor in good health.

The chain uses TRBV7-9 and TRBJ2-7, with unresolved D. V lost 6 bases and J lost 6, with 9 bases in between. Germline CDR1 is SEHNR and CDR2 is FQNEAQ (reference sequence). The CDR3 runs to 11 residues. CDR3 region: CASRGLSEQYF. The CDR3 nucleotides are TGTGCCAGCAGGGGCCTCTCCGAGCAGTACTTC.

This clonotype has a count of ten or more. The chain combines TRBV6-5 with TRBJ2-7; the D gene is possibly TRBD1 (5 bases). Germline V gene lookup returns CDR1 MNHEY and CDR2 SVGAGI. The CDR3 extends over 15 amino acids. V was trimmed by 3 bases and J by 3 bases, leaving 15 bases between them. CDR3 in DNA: TGTGCCAGCAGTTATCAACAGGCCCCCCTCTACGAGCAGTACTTC. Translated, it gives CASSYQQAPLYEQYF.

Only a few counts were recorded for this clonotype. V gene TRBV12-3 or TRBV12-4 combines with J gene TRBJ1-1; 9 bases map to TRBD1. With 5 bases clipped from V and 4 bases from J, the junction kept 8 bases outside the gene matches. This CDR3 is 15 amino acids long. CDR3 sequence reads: CASSTGTGLVTEAFF. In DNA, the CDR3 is TGTGCCAGCAGTACCGGGACAGGGTTGGTCACTGAAGCTTTCTTT.

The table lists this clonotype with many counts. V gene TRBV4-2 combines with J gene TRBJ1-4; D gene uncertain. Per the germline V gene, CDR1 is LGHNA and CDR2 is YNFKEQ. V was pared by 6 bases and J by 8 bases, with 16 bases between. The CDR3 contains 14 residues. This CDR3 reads CASRGSPMGEKLFF. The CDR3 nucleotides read TGTGCCAGCAGGGGCTCACCGATGGGCGAAAAACTGTTTTTT.

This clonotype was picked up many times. The CDR3 protein is CASSPSIIDTQYF. CDR3 bases: TGTGCCAGCTCACCTTCAATAATAGATACGCAGTATTTT. The rearrangement uses TRBV18 and TRBJ2-3, with D uncertain. The V end was cut by 3 bases, the J end by 5 bases, with 9 bases between. The CDR3 loop spans 13 amino acids. Germline lookup yields CDR1 KGHSH and CDR2 LQKENI.

The CDR3 DNA is TGTGCCAGCAGCCTATCCGATAGGACCTACACCTTC. Protein: CASSLSDRTYTF. The chain joins TRBV7-9 to TRBJ1-2; D gene ambiguous. V was cut by 5 bases and J by 10 bases, with 14 bases left in between. Germline V gene sequence: CDR1 SEHNR, CDR2 FQNEAQ (reference sequence). The CDR3 has 12 residues.

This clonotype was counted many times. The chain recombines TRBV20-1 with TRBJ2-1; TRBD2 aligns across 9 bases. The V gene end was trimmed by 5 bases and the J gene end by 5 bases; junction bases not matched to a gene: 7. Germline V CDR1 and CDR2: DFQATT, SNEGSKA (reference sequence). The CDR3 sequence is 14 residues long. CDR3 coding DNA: TGCAGTGCTGTTAGCGGGGGCGAAAACAATGAGCAGTTCTTC. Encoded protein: CSAVSGGENNEQFF.

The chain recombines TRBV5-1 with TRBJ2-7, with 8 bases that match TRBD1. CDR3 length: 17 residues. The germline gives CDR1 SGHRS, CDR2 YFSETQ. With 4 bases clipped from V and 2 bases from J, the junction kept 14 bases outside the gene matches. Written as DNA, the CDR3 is TGCGCCAGCAGCCGCGTTGGGACCGGGACAGGACCCTACGAGCAGTACTTC. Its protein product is CASSRVGTGTGPYEQYF.

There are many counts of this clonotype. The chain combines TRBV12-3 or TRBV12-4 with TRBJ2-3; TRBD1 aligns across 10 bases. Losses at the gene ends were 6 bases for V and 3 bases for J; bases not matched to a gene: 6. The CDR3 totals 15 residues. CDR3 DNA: TGTGCCAGCAGCCGACAGGGGGCGCGAACAGATACGCAGTATTTT. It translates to CASSRQGARTDTQYF.

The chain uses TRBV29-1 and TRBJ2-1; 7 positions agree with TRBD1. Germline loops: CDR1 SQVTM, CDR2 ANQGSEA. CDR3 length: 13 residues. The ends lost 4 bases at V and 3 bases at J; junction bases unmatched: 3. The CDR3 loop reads CSVGPGGYNEQFF. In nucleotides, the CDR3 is TGCAGCGTTGGGCCAGGGGGCTACAATGAGCAGTTCTTC.

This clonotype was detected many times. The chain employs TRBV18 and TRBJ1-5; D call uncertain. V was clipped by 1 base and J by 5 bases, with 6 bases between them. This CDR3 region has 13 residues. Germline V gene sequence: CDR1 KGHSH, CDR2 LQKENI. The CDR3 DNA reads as TGTGCCAGCTCACCACGTGGGGATCAGCCCCAGCATTTT. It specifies CASSPRGDQPQHF.

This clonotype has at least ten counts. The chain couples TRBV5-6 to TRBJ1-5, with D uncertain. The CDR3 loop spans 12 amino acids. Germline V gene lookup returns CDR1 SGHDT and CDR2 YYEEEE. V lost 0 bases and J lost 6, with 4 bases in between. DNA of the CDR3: TGTGCCAGCAGCTTGGGGGTTCAGCCCCAGCATTTT. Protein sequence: CASSLGVQPQHF.

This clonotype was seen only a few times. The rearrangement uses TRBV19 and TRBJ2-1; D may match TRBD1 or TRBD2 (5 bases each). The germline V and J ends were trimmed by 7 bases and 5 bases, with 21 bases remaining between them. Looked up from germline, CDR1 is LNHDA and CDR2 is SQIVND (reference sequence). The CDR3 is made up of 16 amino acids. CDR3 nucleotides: TGTGCCAGTAATCATCTCATGAGGGGCTACGACAATGAGCAGTTCTTC. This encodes CASNHLMRGYDNEQFF.

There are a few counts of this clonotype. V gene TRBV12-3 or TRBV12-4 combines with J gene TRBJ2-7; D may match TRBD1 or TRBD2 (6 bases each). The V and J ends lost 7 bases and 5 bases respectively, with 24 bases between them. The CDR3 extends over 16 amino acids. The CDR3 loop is CASKPPGGAGVHEQYF. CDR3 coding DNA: TGTGCCAGCAAACCCCCCGGCGGGGCAGGGGTCCACGAGCAGTACTTC.

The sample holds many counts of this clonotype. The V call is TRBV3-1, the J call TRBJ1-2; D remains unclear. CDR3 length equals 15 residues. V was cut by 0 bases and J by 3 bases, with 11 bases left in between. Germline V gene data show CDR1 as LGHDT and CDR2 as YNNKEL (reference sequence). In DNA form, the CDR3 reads TGTGCCAGCAGCCAAGACTATGTGTCGGACTATGGCTACACCTTC. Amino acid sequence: CASSQDYVSDYGYTF.

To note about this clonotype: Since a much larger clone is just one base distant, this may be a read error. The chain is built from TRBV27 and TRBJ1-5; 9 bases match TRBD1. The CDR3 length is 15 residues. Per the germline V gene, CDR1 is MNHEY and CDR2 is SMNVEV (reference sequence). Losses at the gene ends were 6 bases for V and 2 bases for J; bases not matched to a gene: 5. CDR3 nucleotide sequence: TGTGCCAGCAGACAGGGGGCGGGGGGCAATCAGCCCCAGCATTTT. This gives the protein CASRQGAGGNQPQHF.

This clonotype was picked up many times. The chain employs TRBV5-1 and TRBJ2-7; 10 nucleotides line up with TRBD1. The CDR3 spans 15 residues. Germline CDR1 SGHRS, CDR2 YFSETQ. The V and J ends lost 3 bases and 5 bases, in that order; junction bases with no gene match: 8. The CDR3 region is CASSWRDRGVDEQYF. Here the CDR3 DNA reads TGCGCCAGCAGCTGGAGGGACAGGGGAGTCGACGAGCAGTACTTC. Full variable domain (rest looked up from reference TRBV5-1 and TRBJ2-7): KAGVTQTPRYLIKTRGQQVTLSCSPISGHRSVSWYQQTPGQGLQFLFEYFSETQRNKGNFPGRFSGRQFSNSRSEMNVSTLELGDSALYLCASSWRDRGVDEQYFGPGTRLTVT.

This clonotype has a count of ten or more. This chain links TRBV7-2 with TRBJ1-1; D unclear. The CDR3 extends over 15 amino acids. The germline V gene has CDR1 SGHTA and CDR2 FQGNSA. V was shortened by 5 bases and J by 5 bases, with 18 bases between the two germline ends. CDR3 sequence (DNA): TGTGCCAGCAGCAGCCGCCCTTTTGCGATTACTGAAGCTTTCTTT. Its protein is CASSSRPFAITEAFF.

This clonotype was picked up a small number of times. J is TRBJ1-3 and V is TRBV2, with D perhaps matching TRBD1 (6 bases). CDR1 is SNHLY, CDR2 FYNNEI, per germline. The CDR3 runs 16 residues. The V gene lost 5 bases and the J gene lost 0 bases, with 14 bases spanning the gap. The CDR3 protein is CASSLTGSLSGNTIYF. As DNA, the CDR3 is TGTGCCAGCAGTCTAACAGGGTCCCTCTCTGGAAACACCATATATTTT.

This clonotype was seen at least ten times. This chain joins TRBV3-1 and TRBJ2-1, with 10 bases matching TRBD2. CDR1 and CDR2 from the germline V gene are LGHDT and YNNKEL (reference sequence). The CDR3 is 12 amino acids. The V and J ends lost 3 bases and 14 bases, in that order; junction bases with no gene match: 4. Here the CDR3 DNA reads TGTGCCAGCAGCCAGGGAGCGGGGGGGAAGTTCTTC. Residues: CASSQGAGGKFF.

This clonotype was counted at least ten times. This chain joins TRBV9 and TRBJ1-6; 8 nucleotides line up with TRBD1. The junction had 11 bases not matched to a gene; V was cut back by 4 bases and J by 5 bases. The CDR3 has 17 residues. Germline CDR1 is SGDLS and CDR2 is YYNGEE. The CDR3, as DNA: TGTGCCAGCAGCAACGGAGCAGGGACAGGCAATAATTCACCCCTCCACTTT. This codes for CASSNGAGTGNNSPLHF. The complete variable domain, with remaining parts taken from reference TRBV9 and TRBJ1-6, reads DSGVTQTPKHLITATGQRVTLRCSPRSGDLSVYWYQQSLDQGLQFLIQYYNGEERAKGNILERFSAQQFPDLHSELNLSSLELGDSALYFCASSNGAGTGNNSPLHFGNGTRLTVT.

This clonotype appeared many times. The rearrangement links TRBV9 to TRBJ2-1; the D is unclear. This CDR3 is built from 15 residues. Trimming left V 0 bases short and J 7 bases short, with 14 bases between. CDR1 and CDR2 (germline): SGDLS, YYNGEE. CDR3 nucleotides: TGTGCCAGCAGCGTAGCTTTGGGTCCCGAGAATGAGCAGTTCTTC. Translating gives CASSVALGPENEQFF.

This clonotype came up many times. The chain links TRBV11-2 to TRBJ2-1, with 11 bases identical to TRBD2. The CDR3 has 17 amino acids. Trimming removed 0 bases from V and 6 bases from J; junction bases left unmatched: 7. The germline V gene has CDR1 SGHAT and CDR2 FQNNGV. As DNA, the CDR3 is TGTGCCAGCAGCTTAGATCTAGGACTAGCGGGTGCCAATGAGCAGTTCTTC. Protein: CASSLDLGLAGANEQFF.

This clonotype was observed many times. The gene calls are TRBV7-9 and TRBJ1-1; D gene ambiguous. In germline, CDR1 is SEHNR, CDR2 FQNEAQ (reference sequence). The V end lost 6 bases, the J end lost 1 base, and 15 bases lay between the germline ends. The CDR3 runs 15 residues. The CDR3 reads CASRHTAPGNTEAFF. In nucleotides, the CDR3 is TGTGCCAGCAGGCATACCGCGCCGGGGAACACTGAAGCTTTCTTT.

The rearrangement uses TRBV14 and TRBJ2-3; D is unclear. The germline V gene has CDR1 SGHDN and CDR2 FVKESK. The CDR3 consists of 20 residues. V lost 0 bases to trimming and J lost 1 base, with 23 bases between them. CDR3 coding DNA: TGTGCCAGCAGCCAAGATAGAATGTTGGGGTTTTCTTTGCGCACAGATACGCAGTATTTT. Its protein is CASSQDRMLGFSLRTDTQYF.